These 32 T cell receptor beta chains came from one sample sequenced in a study of control samples from healthy donors and cancer patients. Profiled with immunoSEQ multiplex PCR; TCRdb holds only in-frame clones, not every one. Of about 41,000 clones listed, about 94% are singletons. Sequencing used blood. These receptors all come from a man in his sixties in good health.

The chain has TRBV4-1 and TRBJ1-1; a possible D gene is TRBD1 (5 bases). The CDR3 has 17 residues. V was cut by 3 bases and J by 0 bases, with 17 bases left in between. In germline, CDR1 is MGHRA, CDR2 YSYEKL. The CDR3 bases are TGCGCCAGCAGCCACCTACATAGCGACAGCCTGAACACTGAAGCTTTCTTT. This gives the protein CASSHLHSDSLNTEAFF.

The chain employs TRBV15 and TRBJ2-7; no reliable D call. With 0 bases removed from V and 3 bases from J, the gap between germline ends came to 12 bases. CDR1 is LNHNV, CDR2 YYDKDF, per germline (reference sequence). This CDR3 is built from 15 residues. The CDR3 sequence is CATSREFGQDYEQYF. The CDR3 DNA reads as TGTGCCACCAGCAGAGAATTTGGGCAGGACTACGAGCAGTACTTC. The entire variable domain, with the rest obtained from reference TRBV15 and TRBJ2-7, is as follows: DAMVIQNPRYQVTQFGKPVTLSCSQTLNHNVMYWYQQKSSQAPKLLFHYYDKDFNNEADTPDNFQSRRPNTSFCFLDIRSPGLGDTAMYLCATSREFGQDYEQYFGPGTRLTVT.

This clone has only one observation. CDR3 amino acids: CATSDGTGYGYTF. The DNA for the CDR3 is TGTGCCACCAGTGACGGGACAGGGTATGGCTACACCTTC. The rearrangement joins TRBV24-1 to TRBJ1-2; 9 positions agree with TRBD1. V shed 4 bases and J 5 bases; nucleotides not matched to a gene: 1. The CDR3 covers 13 residues. Germline V gene lookup returns CDR1 KGHDR and CDR2 SFDVKD.

The chain links TRBV29-1 to TRBJ2-2; 7 bases are a match to TRBD2. Trimming took 4 bases from V and 5 from J; bases not matched to a gene: 7. CDR3 length: 14 residues. In germline, CDR1 is SQVTM, CDR2 ANQGSEA. DNA for the CDR3: TGCAGCGTTGGGCGGCAGGGAGGGACCGGGGAGCTGTTTTTT. This gives the protein CSVGRQGGTGELFF.

The chain uses TRBV28 and TRBJ2-4; D might be TRBD1 (6 bases). The germline V gene encodes CDR1 MDHEN and CDR2 SYDVKM. This CDR3 has 14 amino acids. V gave up 1 base and J gave up 6 bases, with 10 bases separating them. The CDR3 DNA follows: TGTGCCAGCAGTTTATCGGACAGCAGAAACATTCAGTACTTC. Its translation is CASSLSDSRNIQYF.

The chain combines TRBV6-6 with TRBJ2-7; 7 nucleotides align to TRBD1. Germline CDR1 MNHNY, CDR2 SVGAGI (reference sequence). The CDR3 runs 16 residues. The V segment lost 4 bases and the J segment 7 bases; nucleotides outside the gene matches: 16. CDR3 DNA: TGTGCCAGCAGTTCTTTTCGACAGGGCCTCAGGTCGGAGCAGTACTTC. This sequence encodes CASSSFRQGLRSEQYF.

V and J are TRBV5-5 and TRBJ1-5, with D hard to call. V gave up 4 bases and J gave up 3 bases, with 8 bases separating them. Germline CDR1 reads SGHKS; CDR2 reads YYEKEE (reference sequence). The CDR3 sequence is 13 residues long. The CDR3 reads CASSEGYNQPQHF. In DNA form, the CDR3 reads TGTGCCAGCAGCGAGGGATACAATCAGCCCCAGCATTTT. Full variable domain (rest looked up from reference TRBV5-5 and TRBJ1-5): DAGVTQSPTHLIKTRGQQVTLRCSPISGHKSVSWYQQVLGQGPQFIFQYYEKEERGRGNFPDRFSARQFPNYSSELNVNALLLGDSALYLCASSEGYNQPQHFGDGTRLSIL.

This chain joins TRBV14 and TRBJ1-4; 8 positions match TRBD1. CDR3 length: 15 amino acids. Trimming removed 4 bases from V and 8 bases from J; junction bases left unmatched: 9. Looked up from germline, CDR1 is SGHDN and CDR2 is FVKESK. The CDR3 protein is CASSPRQGSWEKLFF. CDR3 in DNA: TGTGCCAGCAGCCCCCGACAGGGGTCTTGGGAAAAACTGTTTTTT.

The chain couples TRBV6-1 to TRBJ2-4, with D possibly being TRBD2 (6 bases). The V end lost 3 bases, the J end lost 6 bases, and 12 bases lay between the germline ends. The CDR3 length is 14 residues. The germline CDR1 and CDR2 sequences are MNHNS and SASEGT. As DNA, the CDR3 is TGTGCCAGCAGTGAGGGGGGTTGGGGAAACATTCAGTACTTC. It is translated as CASSEGGWGNIQYF.

This chain connects TRBV30 to TRBJ2-3, with TRBD2 as a possible D gene (5 bases). CDR1 is GTSNPN and CDR2 is SVGIG in the germline V gene (reference sequence). The CDR3 spans 15 residues. V was trimmed by 5 bases and J by 2 bases, leaving 17 bases between them. CDR3 residues: CAWEGKSGPTDTQYF. The CDR3 bases are TGTGCCTGGGAGGGTAAAAGCGGTCCCACAGATACGCAGTATTTT.

The V call is TRBV3-1 (or the pseudogene TRBV3-2), the J call TRBJ2-4; 7 nucleotides align to TRBD1. Germline CDR1 LGHDT, CDR2 YNNKEL (reference sequence). J was trimmed by 5 bases and V by 8 bases; bases with no gene match: 6. The CDR3 covers 13 residues. The CDR3 nucleotides read TGTGCCAGCTCTAACAGGGGCGAAAACATTCAGTACTTC. It translates to CASSNRGENIQYF.

V usage is TRBV27 and J usage is TRBJ1-6, with D hard to call. The CDR3 spans 14 residues. Germline-derived CDR1 and CDR2 are MNHEY and SMNVEV (reference sequence). The V end lost 3 bases, the J end lost 6 bases, and 9 bases lay between the germline ends. The CDR3 nucleotides are TGTGCCAGCAGTTTCAGAGGTTCTAATTCACCCCTCCACTTT. Translated: CASSFRGSNSPLHF.

The rearrangement uses TRBV9 and TRBJ2-1; no clear D gene. The germline V gene has CDR1 SGDLS and CDR2 YYNGEE. This CDR3 has 17 amino acids. V lost 0 bases, J lost 7 bases, and 20 bases lay in between. Here the CDR3 reads CASSVADRAPLVNEQFF. CDR3 DNA: TGTGCCAGCAGCGTAGCAGATCGGGCTCCCCTGGTTAATGAGCAGTTCTTC.

The CDR3 spells CASSFPSGRSGTLNEQYF. In nucleotides, the CDR3 is TGTGCCAGCAGCTTCCCAAGCGGGAGGAGCGGGACTCTCAACGAGCAGTACTTC. The chain joins TRBV11-2 to TRBJ2-7; TRBD2 aligns across 9 bases. The junction had 17 bases not matched to a gene; V was cut back by 3 bases and J by 5 bases. There are 18 residues in the CDR3. Germline V lookup: CDR1 SGHAT, CDR2 FQNNGV.

This clone was seen once. V usage is TRBV15 and J usage is TRBJ1-5; D gene ambiguous. Deletions cut 3 bases from V and 0 bases from J, with 6 bases between. The CDR3 length is 14 residues. Germline V gene sequence: CDR1 LNHNV, CDR2 YYDKDF (reference sequence). The CDR3 region is CATSSYHSNQPQHF. CDR3 nucleotide sequence: TGTGCCACCAGCAGCTACCATAGCAATCAGCCCCAGCATTTT.

V gene TRBV6-1 combines with J gene TRBJ2-7; TRBD1 agrees at 8 bases. Germline trimming cut 3 bases from V and 1 base from J; bases unmatched to any gene: 5. The CDR3 sequence is 15 residues long. Germline values: CDR1 MNHNS, CDR2 SASEGT. The CDR3 spells CASSDINRGSYEQYF. The CDR3 nucleotides are TGTGCCAGCAGTGATATTAACAGGGGGTCCTACGAGCAGTACTTC.

This chain links TRBV5-4 with TRBJ2-4; tentatively, D is TRBD1 (5 bases). This CDR3 contains 14 residues. The germline V gene has CDR1 SGHNT and CDR2 YYREEE (reference sequence). Trimming took off 4 bases at V and 3 bases at J, with 11 bases between the two ends. Written as DNA, the CDR3 is TGTGCCAGCAGCCCCTGGGGCGGCAAAAACATTCAGTACTTC. It codes for CASSPWGGKNIQYF.

The J gene is TRBJ1-4, the V gene TRBV19; D uncertain. This CDR3 contains 14 residues. V lost 7 bases, J lost 0 bases, and 9 bases lay in between. The germline V gene encodes CDR1 LNHDA and CDR2 SQIVND (reference sequence). The CDR3 region is CASKQYATNEKLFF. The CDR3 DNA reads TGTGCCAGTAAGCAGTATGCAACTAATGAAAAACTGTTTTTT. The full variable domain, with the rest looked up from reference TRBV19 and TRBJ1-4, is DGGITQSPKYLFRKEGQNVTLSCEQNLNHDAMYWYRQDPGQGLRLIYYSQIVNDFQKGDIAEGYSVSREKKESFPLTVTSAQKNPTAFYLCASKQYATNEKLFFGSGTQLSVL.

This sequence joins TRBV7-6 and TRBJ2-1; D might be TRBD2 (6 bases). Per the germline V gene, CDR1 is SGHVS and CDR2 is FNYEAQ. The CDR3 runs to 13 residues. Trimming left V 3 bases short and J 8 bases short, with 11 bases between. The CDR3 loop reads CASSFTSSDEQFF. The CDR3 DNA reads TGTGCCAGCAGCTTTACTAGCAGCGATGAGCAGTTCTTC. The full variable domain, rest sourced from reference TRBV7-6 and TRBJ2-1, is GAGVSQSPRYKVTKRGQDVALRCDPISGHVSLYWYRQALGQGPEFLTYFNYEAQQDKSGLPNDRFSAERPEGSISTLTIQRTEQRDSAMYRCASSFTSSDEQFFGPGTRLTVL.

The chain employs TRBV7-9 and TRBJ2-1; 8 positions match TRBD1. The CDR3 is 17 amino acids. Germline V gene lookup returns CDR1 SEHNR and CDR2 FQNEAQ (reference sequence). Trimming cost V 3 bases and J 5 bases; bases outside gene matches: 12. Here the CDR3 DNA reads TGTGCCAGCAGCTTCAAATGGGGCCCGGGACAGGACAATGAGCAGTTCTTC. This gives the protein CASSFKWGPGQDNEQFF.

CDR3 region: CASSLGLGQGNSSGNTIYF. The CDR3 DNA reads TGTGCCAGCAGCTTAGGGCTGGGGCAGGGAAACTCCTCTGGAAACACCATATATTTT. V usage is TRBV11-3 and J usage is TRBJ1-3, with a weak D call TRBD1 (5 bases). Germline loops: CDR1 SGHNT, CDR2 YENEEA. The CDR3 loop spans 19 amino acids. V dropped 1 base and J dropped 0 bases, with 19 bases sitting between them.

The chain has TRBV19 and TRBJ1-5; 11 nucleotides align to TRBD1. Germline CDR1 LNHDA, CDR2 SQIVND (reference sequence). This CDR3 has 18 amino acids. After removal of 3 bases from V and 1 base from J, the junction contained 8 bases not matched to a gene. The CDR3, as DNA: TGTGCCAGTAGTATCGGGACAGGGGGTCCGGTGAGCAATCAGCCCCAGCATTTT. Protein: CASSIGTGGPVSNQPQHF.

The chain employs TRBV10-3 and TRBJ1-5, with TRBD1 as a possible D gene (5 bases). The germline gives CDR1 ENHRY, CDR2 SYGVKD. Trimming took off 7 bases at V and 7 bases at J, with 20 bases between the two ends. This CDR3 has 15 residues. The CDR3 coding sequence is TGTGCCATCACCCAGCAGACACGGGGGAGGCAGCCCCAGCATTTT. It specifies CAITQQTRGRQPQHF.

The gene calls are TRBV5-4 and TRBJ1-5; no clear D. Deletions cut 0 bases from V and 3 bases from J, with 7 bases between. Germline assignment: CDR1 SGHNT and CDR2 YYREEE (reference sequence). This CDR3 spans 14 amino acids. The CDR3 reads CASSLGADNQPQHF. The CDR3 nucleotides are TGTGCCAGCAGCTTGGGTGCCGACAATCAGCCCCAGCATTTT.

The chain links TRBV27 to TRBJ2-3, with D uncertain. This CDR3 is built from 15 residues. V lost 5 bases and J lost 2, with 14 bases in between. The germline CDR1 and CDR2 sequences are MNHEY and SMNVEV (reference sequence). The CDR3 sequence: CASSPRMTTTDTQYF. CDR3 DNA sequence: TGTGCCAGCAGTCCCCGGATGACGACCACAGATACGCAGTATTTT.

The V gene is TRBV20-1, the J gene TRBJ2-4, with 8 bases that match TRBD2. The CDR3 is made up of 14 amino acids. Germline V gives CDR1 DFQATT, CDR2 SNEGSKA (reference sequence). V lost 3 bases and J lost 7; bases outside the gene matches: 8. Here the CDR3 reads CSASRGGALNIQYF. In DNA form, the CDR3 reads TGCAGTGCTAGTCGGGGGGGCGCTTTGAACATTCAGTACTTC.

The V gene is TRBV10-3, the J gene TRBJ2-7; D remains ambiguous. Germline CDR1 ENHRY, CDR2 SYGVKD. V dropped 3 bases and J dropped 2 bases, with 11 bases sitting between them. This CDR3 contains 14 residues. The CDR3 here is CAISDVASTYEQYF. The CDR3 nucleotides are TGTGCCATCAGTGATGTAGCCAGCACCTACGAGCAGTACTTC.

The rearrangement links TRBV7-9 to TRBJ1-1; perhaps TRBD1 as D (6 bases). The V end was cut by 5 bases, the J end by 0 bases, with 10 bases between. The germline V gene has CDR1 SEHNR and CDR2 FQNEAQ (reference sequence). The CDR3 extends over 14 amino acids. This CDR3 is CASSPQGLNTEAFF. CDR3 bases: TGTGCCAGCAGCCCACAGGGTCTGAACACTGAAGCTTTCTTT.

V gene TRBV7-9 combines with J gene TRBJ1-6; the D gene is possibly TRBD1 (5 bases). V was shortened by 3 bases and J by 7 bases, with 10 bases between the two germline ends. CDR1 and CDR2 (germline): SEHNR, FQNEAQ (reference sequence). There are 14 residues in the CDR3. CDR3 nucleotides: TGTGCCAGCAGCTTGGGGGGGAGAAATTCACCCCTCCACTTT. It specifies CASSLGGRNSPLHF.

The chain has TRBV6-5 and TRBJ2-1, with TRBD1 matching 8 bases. Trimming at V came to 7 bases and at J to 4 bases, leaving 6 bases not matched to a gene. CDR1 and CDR2 (germline): MNHEY, SVGAGI. This CDR3 comprises 14 residues. CDR3 DNA: TGTGCCAGCATGCCAACAGGGGGGTACAATGAGCAGTTCTTC. This encodes CASMPTGGYNEQFF.

This chain uses TRBV30 with TRBJ1-2, with a weak D call TRBD1 (6 bases). Trimming removed 3 bases at V and 4 bases at J, with 12 bases between. Germline CDR1 GTSNPN, CDR2 SVGIG (reference sequence). The CDR3 is 13 amino acids. CDR3 loop: CAWRGGGFYGYTF. In DNA, the CDR3 is TGTGCCTGGAGGGGAGGGGGGTTCTATGGCTACACCTTC.

V is TRBV10-3 and J is TRBJ2-7; tentatively, D is TRBD1 (5 bases). Trimming took 7 bases from V and 3 from J, leaving 13 bases between them. The CDR3 loop spans 13 amino acids. Germline CDR1 is ENHRY and CDR2 is SYGVKD. The CDR3 loop reads CAITQDTNYEQYF. In DNA form, the CDR3 reads TGTGCCATCACTCAGGACACCAACTACGAGCAGTACTTC.